This TCR beta chain was profiled in a study of shared clonotypes between healthy human individuals. The V end lost 4 bases, the J end lost 3 bases, and 7 bases lay between the germline ends. This CDR3 has 13 amino acids. Germline V gives CDR1 SNHLY, CDR2 FYNNEI. Worth noting for this clone: Its antigen remains unidentified. In the same sample, other DNA sequences code for this CDR3.

Generated by immunoSEQ multiplex PCR, the TCRdb table keeps only in-frame clones and is missing some. The table lists approximately 1.1 million clones, around 78% of them singletons. Study results and limitations: Donors were few, which limited the genetic and exposure-history diversity represented.

Sequencing was done on a sample of memory CD4+ T cells from PBMCs. Subset in this sample: CD45RA-negative fraction. The chain has TRBV2 and TRBJ1-5, with D unclear. The receptor comes from a man aged 18 to 35 in good health. Some clones in this sample may be carry-over from other donors' samples. The CDR3 region has the DNA TGTGCCAGCAGTGCGGGCCCCAATCAGCCCCAGCATTTT. This gives the protein CASSAGPNQPQHF. Supplemented by reference TRBV2 and TRBJ1-5, the full variable domain reads EPEVTQTPSHQVTQMGQEVILRCVPISNHLYFYWYRQILGQKVEFLVSFYNNEISEKSEIFDDQFSVERPDGSNFTLKIRSTKLEDSAMYFCASSAGPNQPQHFGDGTRLSIL.